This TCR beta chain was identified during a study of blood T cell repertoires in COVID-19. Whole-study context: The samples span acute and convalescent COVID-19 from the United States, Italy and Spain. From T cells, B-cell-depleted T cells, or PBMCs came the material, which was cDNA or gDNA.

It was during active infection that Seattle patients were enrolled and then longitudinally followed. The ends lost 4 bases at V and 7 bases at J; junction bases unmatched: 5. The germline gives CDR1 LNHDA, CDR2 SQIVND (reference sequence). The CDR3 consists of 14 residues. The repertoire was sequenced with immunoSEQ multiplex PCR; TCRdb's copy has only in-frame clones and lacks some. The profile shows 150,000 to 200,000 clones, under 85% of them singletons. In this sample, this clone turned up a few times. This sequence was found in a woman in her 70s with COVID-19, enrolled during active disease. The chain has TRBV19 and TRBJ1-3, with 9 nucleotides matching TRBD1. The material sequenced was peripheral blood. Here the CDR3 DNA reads TGTGCCAGTAGTAGACCGGGACAGGGTAACACCATATATTTT. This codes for CASSRPGQGNTIYF. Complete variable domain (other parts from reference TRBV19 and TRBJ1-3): DGGITQSPKYLFRKEGQNVTLSCEQNLNHDAMYWYRQDPGQGLRLIYYSQIVNDFQKGDIAEGYSVSREKKESFPLTVTSAQKNPTAFYLCASSRPGQGNTIYFGEGSWLTVV.